Presented here are 9 T cell receptor beta chains from one specimen sequenced in a study of vaccination and CD4 T cells after COVID-19. Sequence data for DNA of cultured CD4+ T cells were generated by the Oncomine TCR Beta short-read assay. Each CDR3 protein is one row after TCRdb ran MiXCR on the PCR reads. The repertoire holds 9,500 to 10,000 distinct CDR3 sequences, with around a third as singletons. Indicated treatment: approximately 11-day PBMC culture with coronavirus spike peptide pools or control peptides (ViraFEST assay). Harvesting of the unexposed donor's CD4+ T cells predated the COVID-19 pandemic (2011-2018). No antigen has been assigned to these receptors. Sequencing was carried out using CD4+ T cells from blood, cultured in vitro. These TCRs come from a human donor in good health.

V is TRBV7-3 and J is TRBJ1-2; D ambiguous. Germline CDR1 SGHTA, CDR2 FQGTGA. The CDR3 runs to 13 residues. Trimming shortened V by 3 bases and J by 7 bases, and 12 bases separated the two germline ends. The CDR3 DNA reads TGTGCCAGCAGCTTCGGGCAGCTCGGTGGCTACACCTTC. It translates to CASSFGQLGGYTF.

This clonotype was observed a few times. This chain connects TRBV20-1 to TRBJ2-3, with 13 bases aligning to TRBD2. J gave up 5 bases and V 5 bases, and 10 bases lay outside the gene matches. Germline values: CDR1 DFQATT, CDR2 SNEGSKA (reference sequence). The CDR3 is 16 amino acids. In nucleotides, the CDR3 is TGCAGTGCTGACGGACTAGCGGGGGTCCGTGGAGATACGCAGTATTTT. Its translation: CSADGLAGVRGDTQYF.

The rearrangement uses TRBV5-1 and TRBJ2-7; 10 positions agree with TRBD1. Germline loops: CDR1 SGHRS, CDR2 YFSETQ. The junction had 9 bases not matched to a gene; V was cut back by 0 bases and J by 6 bases. CDR3 length: 16 amino acids. The CDR3 region has the DNA TGCGCCAGCAGCTTGGGTCTTGGGACAGGGGCTGGCGAGCAGTACTTC. Encoded protein: CASSLGLGTGAGEQYF.

This clonotype appeared a few times. This chain connects TRBV20-1 to TRBJ2-1; TRBD2 matches at 7 bases. Germline CDR1 is DFQATT and CDR2 is SNEGSKA (reference sequence). This CDR3 comprises 12 residues. The ends lost 2 bases at V and 5 bases at J; junction bases unmatched: 0. The CDR3 spells CSARLADNEQFF. The CDR3 DNA follows: TGCAGTGCTAGACTAGCGGACAATGAGCAGTTCTTC.

The chain recombines TRBV18 with TRBJ1-2; D possibly corresponds to TRBD1 (6 bases). V was pared by 5 bases and J by 0 bases, with 13 bases between. Germline values: CDR1 KGHSH, CDR2 LQKENI. There are 15 residues in the CDR3. The CDR3: CASSSSTGANYGYTF. The CDR3 region has the DNA TGTGCCAGCTCATCCTCGACAGGAGCTAACTATGGCTACACCTTC. Variable domain in full (rest from reference TRBV18 and TRBJ1-2): NAGVMQNPRHLVRRRGQEARLRCSPMKGHSHVYWYRQLPEEGLKFMVYLQKENIIDESGMPKERFSAEFPKEGPSILRIQQVVRGDSAAYFCASSSSTGANYGYTFGSGTRLTVV.

The V and J genes are TRBV10-3 and TRBJ2-2; 8 nucleotides line up with TRBD2. This CDR3 has 16 residues. Germline V gene lookup returns CDR1 ENHRY and CDR2 SYGVKD. V dropped 4 bases and J dropped 1; count of bases not matched to a gene: 5. The CDR3: CAISARGALNTGELFF. In nucleotides, the CDR3 is TGTGCCATCAGTGCGCGGGGGGCCCTGAACACCGGGGAGCTGTTTTTT.

This clonotype was detected once. The chain employs TRBV7-3 and TRBJ1-1; 7 bases line up with TRBD1. Germline CDR1 and CDR2: SGHTA and FQGTGA. With 1 base clipped from V and 3 bases from J, the junction kept 5 bases outside the gene matches. This CDR3 comprises 15 residues. CDR3 sequence (DNA): TGTGCCAGCAGCTTAATAGGTACAGGGGACACTGAAGCTTTCTTT. Its translation is CASSLIGTGDTEAFF. Supplemented by reference TRBV7-3 and TRBJ1-1, the full variable domain reads GAGVSQTPSNKVTEKGKYVELRCDPISGHTALYWYRQSLGQGPEFLIYFQGTGAADDSGLPNDRFFAVRPEGSVSTLKIQRTERGDSAVYLCASSLIGTGDTEAFFGQGTRLTVV.

The chain recombines TRBV2 with TRBJ2-7; the match to TRBD1 covers 7 bases. V shed 4 bases and J 3 bases; nucleotides not matched to a gene: 0. The CDR3 has 12 amino acids. Germline-derived CDR1 and CDR2 are SNHLY and FYNNEI. The CDR3: CASSGDSYEQYF. The CDR3 DNA is TGTGCCAGCAGTGGGGACAGCTACGAGCAGTACTTC.

This clonotype was seen only once. The chain recombines TRBV10-3 with TRBJ1-1; D may be TRBD1 (5 bases). The CDR3 spans 13 residues. Germline assignment: CDR1 ENHRY and CDR2 SYGVKD. The V end lost 5 bases, the J end lost 2 bases, and 9 bases lay between the germline ends. This chain's CDR3 is CAISLTDNTEAFF. DNA of the CDR3: TGTGCCATCAGTCTGACAGATAACACTGAAGCTTTCTTT.